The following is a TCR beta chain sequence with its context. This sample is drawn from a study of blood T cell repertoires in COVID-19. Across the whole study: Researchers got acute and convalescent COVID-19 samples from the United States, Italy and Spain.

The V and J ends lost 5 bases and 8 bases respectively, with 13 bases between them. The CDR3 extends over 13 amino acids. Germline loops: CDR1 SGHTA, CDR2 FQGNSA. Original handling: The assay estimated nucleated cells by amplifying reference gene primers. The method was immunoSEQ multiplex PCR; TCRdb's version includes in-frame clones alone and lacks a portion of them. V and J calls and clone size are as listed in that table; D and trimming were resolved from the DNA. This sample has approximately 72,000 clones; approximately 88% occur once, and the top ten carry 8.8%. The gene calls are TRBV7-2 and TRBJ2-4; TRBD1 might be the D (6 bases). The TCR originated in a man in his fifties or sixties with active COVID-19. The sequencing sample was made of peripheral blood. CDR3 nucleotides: TGTGCCAGCAGCCAACTCCCAGGGGACATTCAGTACTTC. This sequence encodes CASSQLPGDIQYF.